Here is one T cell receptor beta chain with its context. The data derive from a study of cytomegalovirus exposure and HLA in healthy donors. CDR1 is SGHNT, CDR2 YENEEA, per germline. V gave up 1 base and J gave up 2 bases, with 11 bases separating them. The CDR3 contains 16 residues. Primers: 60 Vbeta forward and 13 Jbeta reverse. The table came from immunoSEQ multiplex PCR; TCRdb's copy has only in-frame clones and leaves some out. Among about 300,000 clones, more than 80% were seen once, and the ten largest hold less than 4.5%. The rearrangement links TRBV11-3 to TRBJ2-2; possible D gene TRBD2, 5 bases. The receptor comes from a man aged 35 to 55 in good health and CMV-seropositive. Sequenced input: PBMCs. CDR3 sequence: CASSLGSSGNTGELFF. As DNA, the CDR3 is TGTGCCAGCAGCTTAGGATCCAGCGGCAACACCGGGGAGCTGTTTTTT.